A selection of T cell receptor beta chains follows, all from one sample in a study of identical twins. TCRdb re-analysed the 5' RACE reads in MiXCR, keeping a single row per CDR3 protein. This repertoire shows 350,000 to 400,000 distinct CDR3 sequences, approximately 9.1% found once; its top ten account for 8% to 9.5%. Sequenced input: naive T cells sorted from blood. All receptors come from a woman aged 50 to 60 in good health. Each CDR3 is given with its conserved first and last residue. D genes are given only for firm matches. Size is stated for part of the rows, as once, few or many counts, or as a class when the clone is expanded.

D gene,clone size,J gene,V gene,CDR3 protein,CDR3 DNA
TRBD2,many,TRBJ2-3,TRBV20-1,CGVGGYGPRDTQYF,TGCGGTGTCGGGGGGTACGGACCCAGAGATACGCAGTATTTT
TRBD2,few,TRBJ2-5,TRBV27,CASSYTRGIETQYF,TGTGCCAGCAGTTACACGCGGGGGATAGAGACCCAGTACTTC
.,.,TRBJ2-2,TRBV9,CASRRGDTGELFF,TGTGCCAGCAGGAGGGGTGATACCGGGGAGCTGTTTTTT
TRBD1,once,TRBJ1-2,TRBV19,CASSNHLTGRYGYTF,TGTGCCAGTAGTAACCACCTGACAGGGCGCTATGGCTACACCTTC
TRBD2,few,TRBJ2-5,TRBV5-1,CASSLELAGGFQETQYF,TGCGCCAGCAGCTTGGAGCTAGCGGGAGGGTTCCAAGAGACCCAGTACTTC
.,few,TRBJ1-5,TRBV18,CASSPAGTPGPQHF,TGTGCCAGCTCACCGGCCGGGACCCCTGGGCCCCAGCATTTT
TRBD2,.,TRBJ2-3,TRBV5-1,CASSRLAGVPDTQYF,TGCGCCAGCAGCCGGCTAGCGGGAGTCCCAGATACGCAGTATTTT
.,many,TRBJ1-1,TRBV4-1,CASSRYGGGAFF,TGCGCCAGCAGCCGTTATGGGGGGGGAGCTTTCTTT
.,few,TRBJ2-5,TRBV2,CANGETQYF,TGTGCCAACGGAGAGACCCAGTACTTC
.,few,TRBJ2-7,TRBV5-1,CASSLLASYEQYF,TGCGCCAGCAGCTTGCTTGCCTCCTACGAGCAGTACTTC
.,.,TRBJ2-1,TRBV24-1,CATSDPSASAINEQFF,TGTGCCACCAGTGACCCCTCTGCTAGCGCGATTAATGAGCAGTTCTTC
.,.,TRBJ2-7,TRBV7-9,CASSLVSFREQYF,TGTGCCAGCAGTCTAGTGTCGTTCCGGGAGCAGTACTTC
.,.,TRBJ2-1,TRBV13,CASSPTGGDYNEQFF,TGTGCCAGCAGCCCCACCGGCGGCGATTACAATGAGCAGTTCTTC
.,.,TRBJ2-1,TRBV7-6,CASSLAGGGFEQFF,TGTGCCAGCAGCTTAGCGGGAGGGGGGTTTGAGCAGTTCTTC
TRBD1,.,TRBJ1-4,TRBV4-1,CASSQERGREEKLFF,TGCGCCAGCAGCCAAGAGAGGGGGCGCGAGGAAAAACTGTTTTTT
TRBD2,few,TRBJ2-1,TRBV29-1,CSVEPTGGIRNEQFF,TGCAGCGTTGAACCAACGGGGGGGATCCGTAATGAGCAGTTCTTC
.,.,TRBJ2-3,TRBV10-2,CASEDAGTIYGQYF,TGCGCCAGCGAGGACGCCGGGACCATATACGGGCAGTATTTT